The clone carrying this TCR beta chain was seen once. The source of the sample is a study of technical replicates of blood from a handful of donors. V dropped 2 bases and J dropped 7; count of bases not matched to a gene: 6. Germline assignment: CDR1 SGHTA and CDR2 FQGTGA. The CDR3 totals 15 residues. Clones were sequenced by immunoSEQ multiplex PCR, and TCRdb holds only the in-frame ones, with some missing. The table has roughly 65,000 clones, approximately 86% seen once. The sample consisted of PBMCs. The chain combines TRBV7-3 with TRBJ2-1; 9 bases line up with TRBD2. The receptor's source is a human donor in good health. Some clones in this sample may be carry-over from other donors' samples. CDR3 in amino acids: CASSLLAGGWNEQFF. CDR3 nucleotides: TGTGCCAGCAGCTTATTGGCGGGAGGGTGGAATGAGCAGTTCTTC.